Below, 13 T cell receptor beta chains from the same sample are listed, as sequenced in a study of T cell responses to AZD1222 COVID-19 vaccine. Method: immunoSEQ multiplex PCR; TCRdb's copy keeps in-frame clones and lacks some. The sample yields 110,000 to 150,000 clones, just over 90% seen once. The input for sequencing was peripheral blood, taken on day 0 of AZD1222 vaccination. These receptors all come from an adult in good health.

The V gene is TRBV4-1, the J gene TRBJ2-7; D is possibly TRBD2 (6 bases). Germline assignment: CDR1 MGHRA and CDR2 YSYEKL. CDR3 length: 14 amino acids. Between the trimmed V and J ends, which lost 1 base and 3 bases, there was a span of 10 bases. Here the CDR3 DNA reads TGCGCCAGCAGCCAAGTGACGGGGGACTACGAGCAGTACTTC. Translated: CASSQVTGDYEQYF.

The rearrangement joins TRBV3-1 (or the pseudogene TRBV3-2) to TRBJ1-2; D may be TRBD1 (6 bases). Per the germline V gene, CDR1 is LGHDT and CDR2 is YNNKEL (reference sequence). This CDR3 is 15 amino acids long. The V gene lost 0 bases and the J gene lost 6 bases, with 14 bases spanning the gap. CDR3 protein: CASSQDYGGLNGYTF. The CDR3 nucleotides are TGTGCCAGCAGCCAAGACTATGGGGGGCTAAATGGCTACACCTTC.

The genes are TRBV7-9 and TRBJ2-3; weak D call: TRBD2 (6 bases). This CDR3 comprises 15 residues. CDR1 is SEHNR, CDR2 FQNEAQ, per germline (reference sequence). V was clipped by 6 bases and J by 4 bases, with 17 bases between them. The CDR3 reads CASRYPGGAADTQYF. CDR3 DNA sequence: TGTGCCAGCAGATACCCCGGGGGAGCTGCAGATACGCAGTATTTT.

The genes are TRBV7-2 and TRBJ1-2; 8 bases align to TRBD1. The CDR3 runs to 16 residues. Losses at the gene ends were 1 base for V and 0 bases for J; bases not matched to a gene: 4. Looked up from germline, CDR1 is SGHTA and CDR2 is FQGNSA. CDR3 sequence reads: CASSLDTGGANYGYTF. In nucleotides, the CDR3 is TGTGCCAGCAGCTTAGATACAGGGGGAGCTAACTATGGCTACACCTTC.

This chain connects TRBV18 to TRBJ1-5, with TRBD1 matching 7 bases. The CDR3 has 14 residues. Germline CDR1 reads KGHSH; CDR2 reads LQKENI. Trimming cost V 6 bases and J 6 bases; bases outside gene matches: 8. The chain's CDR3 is CASSEGQGVQPQHF. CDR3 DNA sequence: TGTGCCAGCTCGGAGGGGCAGGGGGTTCAGCCCCAGCATTTT. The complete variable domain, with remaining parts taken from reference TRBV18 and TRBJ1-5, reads NAGVMQNPRHLVRRRGQEARLRCSPMKGHSHVYWYRQLPEEGLKFMVYLQKENIIDESGMPKERFSAEFPKEGPSILRIQQVVRGDSAAYFCASSEGQGVQPQHFGDGTRLSIL.

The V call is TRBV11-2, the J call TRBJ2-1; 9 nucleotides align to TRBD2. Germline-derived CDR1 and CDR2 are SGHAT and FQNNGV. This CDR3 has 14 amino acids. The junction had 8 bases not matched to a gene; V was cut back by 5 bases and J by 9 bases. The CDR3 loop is CASSPGGSGSEQFF. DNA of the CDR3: TGTGCCAGCAGCCCCGGGGGTAGCGGGAGTGAGCAGTTCTTC.

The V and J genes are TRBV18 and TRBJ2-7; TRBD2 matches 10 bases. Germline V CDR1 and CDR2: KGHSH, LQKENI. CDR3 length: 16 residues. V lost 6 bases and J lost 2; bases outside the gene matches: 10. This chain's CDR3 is CASSGHLLAGAYEQYF. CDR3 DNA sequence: TGTGCCAGCTCCGGACACTTGCTAGCGGGAGCCTACGAGCAGTACTTC.

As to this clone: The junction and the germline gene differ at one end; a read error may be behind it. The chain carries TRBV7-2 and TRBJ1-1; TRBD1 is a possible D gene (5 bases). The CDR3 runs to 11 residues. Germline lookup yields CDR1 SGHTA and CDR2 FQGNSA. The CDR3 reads CASSEGIVREF. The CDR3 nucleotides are TGTGCCAGCAGCGAGGGTATCGTCAGGGAATTT.

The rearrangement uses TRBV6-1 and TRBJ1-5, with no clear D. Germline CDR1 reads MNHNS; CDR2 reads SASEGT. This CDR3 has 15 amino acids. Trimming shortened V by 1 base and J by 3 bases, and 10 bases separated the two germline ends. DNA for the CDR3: TGTGCCAGCAGTGAAGGGGTATACGCCAATCAGCCCCAGCATTTT. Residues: CASSEGVYANQPQHF.

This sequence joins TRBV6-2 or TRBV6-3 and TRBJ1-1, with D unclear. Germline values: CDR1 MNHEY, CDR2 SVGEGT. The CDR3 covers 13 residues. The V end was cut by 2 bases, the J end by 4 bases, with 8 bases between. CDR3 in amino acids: CASSYEAGTEAFF. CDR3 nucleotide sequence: TGTGCCAGCAGTTACGAAGCGGGCACTGAAGCTTTCTTT.

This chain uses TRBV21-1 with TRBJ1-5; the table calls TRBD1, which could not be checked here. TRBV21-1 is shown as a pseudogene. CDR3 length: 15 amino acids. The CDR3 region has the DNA TGTGCCAGGGAATCGGACAGAAGGAGGTATCAGCCCCAGCATTTT. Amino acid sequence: CARESDRRRYQPQHF.

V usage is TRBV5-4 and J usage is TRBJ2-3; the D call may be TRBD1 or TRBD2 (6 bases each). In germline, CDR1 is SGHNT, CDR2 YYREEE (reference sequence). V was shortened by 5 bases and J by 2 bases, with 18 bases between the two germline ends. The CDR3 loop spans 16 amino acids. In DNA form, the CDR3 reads TGTGCCAGCAGGGGTGGGGGGCGGCAATTCACAGATACGCAGTATTTT. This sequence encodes CASRGGGRQFTDTQYF.

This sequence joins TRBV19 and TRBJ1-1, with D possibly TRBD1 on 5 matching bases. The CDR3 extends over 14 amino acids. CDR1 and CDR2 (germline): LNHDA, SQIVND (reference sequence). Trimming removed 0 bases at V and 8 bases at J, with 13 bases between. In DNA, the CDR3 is TGTGCCAGTAGTATAGATGGGGCTGGGAACGAAGCTTTCTTT. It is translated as CASSIDGAGNEAFF.